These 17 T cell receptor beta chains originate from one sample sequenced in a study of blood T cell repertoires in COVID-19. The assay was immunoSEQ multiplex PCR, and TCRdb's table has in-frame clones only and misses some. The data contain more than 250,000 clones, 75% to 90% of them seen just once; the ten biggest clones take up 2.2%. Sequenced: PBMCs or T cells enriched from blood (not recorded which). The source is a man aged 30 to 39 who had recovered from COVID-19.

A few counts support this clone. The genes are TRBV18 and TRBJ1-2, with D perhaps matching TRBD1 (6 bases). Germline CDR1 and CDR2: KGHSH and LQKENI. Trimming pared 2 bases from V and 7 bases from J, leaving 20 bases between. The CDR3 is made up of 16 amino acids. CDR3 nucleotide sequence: TGTGCCAGCTCACCAACGCAGGGGCCGGAGAGGGGTGGCTACACCTTC. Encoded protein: CASSPTQGPERGGYTF.

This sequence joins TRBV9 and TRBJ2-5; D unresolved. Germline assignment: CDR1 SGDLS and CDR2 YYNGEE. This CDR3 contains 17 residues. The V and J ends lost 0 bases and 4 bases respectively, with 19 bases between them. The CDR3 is CASSVGSGLRELETQYF. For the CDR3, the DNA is TGTGCCAGCAGCGTAGGATCCGGGTTACGAGAGCTAGAGACCCAGTACTTC. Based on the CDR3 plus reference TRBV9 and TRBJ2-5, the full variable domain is DSGVTQTPKHLITATGQRVTLRCSPRSGDLSVYWYQQSLDQGLQFLIQYYNGEERAKGNILERFSAQQFPDLHSELNLSSLELGDSALYFCASSVGSGLRELETQYFGPGTRLLVL.

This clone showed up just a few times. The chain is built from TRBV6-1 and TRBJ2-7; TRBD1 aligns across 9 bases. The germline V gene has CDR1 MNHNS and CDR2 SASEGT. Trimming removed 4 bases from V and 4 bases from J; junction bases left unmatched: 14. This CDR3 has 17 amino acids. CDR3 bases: TGTGCCAGCAGTGGAAGGGTGGGGACAGGGAAAGCGTACGAGCAGTACTTC. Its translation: CASSGRVGTGKAYEQYF.

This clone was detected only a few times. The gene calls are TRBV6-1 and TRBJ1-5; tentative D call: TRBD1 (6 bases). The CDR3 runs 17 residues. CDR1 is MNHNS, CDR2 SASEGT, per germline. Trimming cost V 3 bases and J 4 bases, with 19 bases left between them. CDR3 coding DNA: TGTGCCAGCAGTGACCAACTGGGGGCCAACCCTAATCAGCCCCAGCATTTT. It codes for CASSDQLGANPNQPQHF.

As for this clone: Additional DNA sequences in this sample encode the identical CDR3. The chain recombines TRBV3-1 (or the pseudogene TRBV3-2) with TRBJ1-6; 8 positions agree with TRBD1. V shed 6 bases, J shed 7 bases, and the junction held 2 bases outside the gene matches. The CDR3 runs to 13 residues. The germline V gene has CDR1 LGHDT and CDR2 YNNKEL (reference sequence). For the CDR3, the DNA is TGTGCCAGCAGAGACAGGGGAAATTCACCCCTCCACTTT. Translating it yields CASRDRGNSPLHF.

This CDR3 is CASSRRGWAEAFF. The CDR3 DNA reads as TGTGCCAGCAGCCGCAGGGGTTGGGCTGAAGCTTTCTTT. V and J are TRBV3-1 (or the pseudogene TRBV3-2) and TRBJ1-1, with D possibly TRBD1 on 6 matching bases. CDR1 LGHDT and CDR2 YNNKEL come from the germline V gene (reference sequence). The V and J ends lost 4 bases and 6 bases respectively, with 12 bases between them. This CDR3 is built from 13 residues.

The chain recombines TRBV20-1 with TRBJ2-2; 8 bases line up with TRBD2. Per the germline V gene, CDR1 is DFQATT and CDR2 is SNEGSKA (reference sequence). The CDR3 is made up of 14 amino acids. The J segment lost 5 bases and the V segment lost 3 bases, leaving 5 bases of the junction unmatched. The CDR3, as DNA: TGCAGTGCTAGTTCTCCTAGCGGGACCGGGGAGCTGTTTTTT. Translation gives CSASSPSGTGELFF.

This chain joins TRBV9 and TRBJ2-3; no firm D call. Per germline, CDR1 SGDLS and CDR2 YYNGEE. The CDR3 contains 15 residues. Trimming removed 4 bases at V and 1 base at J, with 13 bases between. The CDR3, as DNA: TGTGCCAGCAGCTCAGGTGCGTTGGGCACAGATACGCAGTATTTT. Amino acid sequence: CASSSGALGTDTQYF.

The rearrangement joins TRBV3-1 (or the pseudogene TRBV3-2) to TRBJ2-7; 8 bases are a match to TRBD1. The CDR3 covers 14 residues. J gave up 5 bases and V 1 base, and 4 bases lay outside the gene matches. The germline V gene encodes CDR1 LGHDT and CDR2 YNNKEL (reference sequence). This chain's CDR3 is CASSQGQGANEQYF. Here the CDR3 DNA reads TGTGCCAGCAGCCAAGGCCAGGGGGCGAACGAGCAGTACTTC.

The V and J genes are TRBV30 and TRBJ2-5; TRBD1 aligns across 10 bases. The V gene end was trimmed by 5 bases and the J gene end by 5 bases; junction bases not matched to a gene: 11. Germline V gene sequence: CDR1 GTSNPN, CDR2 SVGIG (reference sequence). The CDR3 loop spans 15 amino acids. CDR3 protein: CAWADRGRIGETQYF. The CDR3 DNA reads TGTGCCTGGGCGGACAGGGGGAGAATAGGGGAGACCCAGTACTTC. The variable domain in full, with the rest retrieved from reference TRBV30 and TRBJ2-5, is SQTIHQWPATLVQPVGSPLSLECTVEGTSNPNLYWYRQAAGRGLQLLFYSVGIGQISSEVPQNLSASRPQDRQFILSSKKLLLSDSGFYLCAWADRGRIGETQYFGPGTRLLVL.

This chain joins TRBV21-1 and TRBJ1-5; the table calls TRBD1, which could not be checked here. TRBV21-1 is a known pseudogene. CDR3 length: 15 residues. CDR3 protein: CASSGARTGSQPQHF. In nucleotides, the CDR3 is TGTGCCAGCAGCGGTGCCCGGACAGGGAGTCAGCCCCAGCATTTT.

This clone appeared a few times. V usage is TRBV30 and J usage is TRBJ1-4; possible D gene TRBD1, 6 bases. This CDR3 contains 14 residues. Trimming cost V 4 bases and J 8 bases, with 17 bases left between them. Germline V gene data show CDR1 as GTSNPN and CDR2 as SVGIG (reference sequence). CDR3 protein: CAWNLPGVNEKLFF. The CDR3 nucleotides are TGTGCCTGGAACTTACCAGGGGTAAACGAAAAACTGTTTTTT.

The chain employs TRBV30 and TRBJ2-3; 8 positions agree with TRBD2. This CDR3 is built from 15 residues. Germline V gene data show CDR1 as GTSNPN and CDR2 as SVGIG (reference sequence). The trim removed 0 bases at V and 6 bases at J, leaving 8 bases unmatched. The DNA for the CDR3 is TGTGCCTGGAGTGTCTCCGGGGGGGCGTTGGATACGCAGTATTTT. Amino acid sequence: CAWSVSGGALDTQYF.

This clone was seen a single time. This CDR3 reads CASSLKQDTEAFF. CDR3 nucleotide sequence: TGCGCCAGCAGCTTGAAACAGGACACTGAAGCTTTCTTT. The rearrangement uses TRBV5-1 and TRBJ1-1; the D gene is possibly TRBD1 (5 bases). The CDR3 consists of 13 residues. CDR1 and CDR2 (germline): SGHRS, YFSETQ. Deletions cut 1 base from V and 3 bases from J, with 7 bases between. Using reference TRBV5-1 and TRBJ1-1 for the parts outside the CDR3, the full variable domain is KAGVTQTPRYLIKTRGQQVTLSCSPISGHRSVSWYQQTPGQGLQFLFEYFSETQRNKGNFPGRFSGRQFSNSRSEMNVSTLELGDSALYLCASSLKQDTEAFFGQGTRLTVV.

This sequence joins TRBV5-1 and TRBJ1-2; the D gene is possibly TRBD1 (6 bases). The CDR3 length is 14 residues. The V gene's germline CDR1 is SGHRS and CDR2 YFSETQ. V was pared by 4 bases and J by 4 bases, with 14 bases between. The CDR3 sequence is CASSLGGRIYGYTF. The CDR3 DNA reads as TGCGCCAGCAGCCTGGGGGGCAGGATCTATGGCTACACCTTC.

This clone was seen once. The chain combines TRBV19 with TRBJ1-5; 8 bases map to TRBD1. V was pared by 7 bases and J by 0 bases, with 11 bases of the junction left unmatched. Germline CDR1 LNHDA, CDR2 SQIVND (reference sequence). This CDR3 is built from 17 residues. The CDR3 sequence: CASTKGQGLYSNQPQHF. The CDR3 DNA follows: TGTGCCAGTACTAAAGGACAGGGCCTGTATAGCAATCAGCCCCAGCATTTT.

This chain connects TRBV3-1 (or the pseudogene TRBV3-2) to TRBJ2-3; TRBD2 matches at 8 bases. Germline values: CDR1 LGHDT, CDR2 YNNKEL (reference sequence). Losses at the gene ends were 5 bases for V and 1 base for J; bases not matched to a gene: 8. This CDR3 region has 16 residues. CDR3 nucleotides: TGTGCCAGCAGCTATGGGCGGGGGGCAGGCACAGATACGCAGTATTTT. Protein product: CASSYGRGAGTDTQYF.